Following are 5 T cell receptor beta chains from one sample sequenced in a study of shared clonotypes between healthy human individuals (dated by TCRdb to about 2020). The library was made by the immunoSEQ multiplex PCR assay. TCRdb limited this immuneACCESS table to in-frame rearrangements with V and J called. A share of clones is missing; checked studies link under half to unresolved V genes, and the rest is unexplained. The sample table records about 1.1 million clones; around three quarters of these occur just once. 0.7% to 0.95% of the sample rests with the top ten. The specimen was memory CD4+ T cells from PBMCs. Read against the paper, the sample's cell subset or site label means: CD45RA-negative fraction. These receptors all come from a young man in good health. Some clones in this sample may be carry-over from other donors' samples.

Here the CDR3 DNA reads TGTGCCAGCAGCTTCACTAGCGGGAAGGGTGAGCAGTTCTTC. This gives the protein CASSFTSGKGEQFF. The rearrangement links TRBV7-9 to TRBJ2-1; 10 positions agree with TRBD2. The CDR3 length is 14 residues. With V trimmed by 3 bases and J by 9 bases, 5 bases remained unmatched. Germline CDR1 SEHNR, CDR2 FQNEAQ (reference sequence).

The rearrangement joins TRBV28 to TRBJ2-1; 7 bases align to TRBD1. This CDR3 has 15 amino acids. Germline V gene data show CDR1 as MDHEN and CDR2 as SYDVKM. V lost 4 bases, J lost 7 bases, and 10 bases stayed unmatched. The CDR3 loop reads CASSSPRDSENEQFF. CDR3 bases: TGTGCCAGCAGTTCCCCCCGGGACAGTGAAAATGAGCAGTTCTTC.

This clone came up a few times. The chain combines TRBV9 with TRBJ2-1; D is unclear. Germline V gives CDR1 SGDLS, CDR2 YYNGEE. The CDR3 is made up of 13 amino acids. Trimming took off 0 bases at V and 9 bases at J, with 10 bases between the two ends. This chain's CDR3 is CASSVEVGIEQFF. Here the CDR3 DNA reads TGTGCCAGCAGCGTAGAGGTGGGGATTGAGCAGTTCTTC.

The chain has TRBV6-6 and TRBJ1-4; D is uncertain. Trimming pared 6 bases from V and 7 bases from J, leaving 6 bases between. The CDR3 is made up of 11 amino acids. The germline gives CDR1 MNHNY, CDR2 SVGAGI (reference sequence). For the CDR3, the DNA is TGTGCCAGCAGATCCCGTGAAAAACTGTTTTTT. This codes for CASRSREKLFF.

This rearrangement joins TRBV4-2 to TRBJ2-2, with 11 nucleotides matching TRBD1. The CDR3 has 15 amino acids. Germline-derived CDR1 and CDR2 are LGHNA and YNFKEQ. The ends lost 5 bases at V and 10 bases at J; junction bases unmatched: 9. The CDR3 nucleotides are TGTGCCAGCAGCTTGGAGGACAGGGGGCATCCGGAGCTGTTTTTT. It specifies CASSLEDRGHPELFF.